These 18 T cell receptor beta chains were sequenced from one sample in a study of blood T cell repertoires in COVID-19. Measured with immunoSEQ multiplex PCR; TCRdb has only the in-frame clones, and not every one. The sample includes around 290,000 clones, approximately 86% seen only once; the top ten take approximately 2.6%. Sequencing was performed on PBMCs or T cells enriched from blood (not recorded which). These receptors were taken from a woman aged 18-30 years who had recovered from COVID-19.

J is TRBJ1-5 and V is TRBV3-1 (or the pseudogene TRBV3-2), with TRBD1 matching over 10 bases. Germline V gene data show CDR1 as LGHDT and CDR2 as YNNKEL (reference sequence). Trimming took 4 bases from V and 8 from J; bases not matched to a gene: 8. The CDR3 runs 15 residues. In DNA, the CDR3 is TGTGCCAGCAGCCGACCCGGGACAGGGGAAAAGCCCCAGCATTTT. This encodes CASSRPGTGEKPQHF.

The chain employs TRBV28 and TRBJ1-6; D uncertain. V lost 6 bases to trimming and J lost 0 bases, with 6 bases between them. Germline loops: CDR1 MDHEN, CDR2 SYDVKM. The CDR3 is 14 residues long. This chain's CDR3 is CASSPNSYNSPLHF. DNA of the CDR3: TGTGCCAGCAGCCCCAACTCCTATAATTCACCCCTCCACTTT.

The chain joins TRBV28 to TRBJ1-1; TRBD1 is a possible D gene (6 bases). Germline CDR1 is MDHEN and CDR2 is SYDVKM. There are 16 residues in the CDR3. V was shortened by 2 bases and J by 0 bases, with 13 bases between the two germline ends. CDR3 DNA: TGTGCCAGCAGTTTAGATTTCGGACAGCTGAACACTGAAGCTTTCTTT. This encodes CASSLDFGQLNTEAFF.

The chain employs TRBV21-1 and TRBJ1-2; the table's TRBD1 call for D was not verified on the DNA. TRBV21-1 is recorded as a pseudogene. The CDR3 length is 15 residues. The CDR3 sequence is CASSKVGDRDYGYTF. The CDR3 coding sequence is TGTGCCAGCAGCAAAGTAGGGGACAGGGACTATGGCTACACCTTC.

Details on this clone: One junction end does not reproduce the germline sequence, and a read error may be involved. The chain joins TRBV2 to TRBJ1-6; no firm D call. In germline, CDR1 is SNHLY, CDR2 FYNNEI. CDR3 length: 11 residues. The CDR3 DNA is TGTGCCAGCAGTGAACACGTACCCCTCCACTTC. Translation: CASSEHVPLHF.

The chain uses TRBV28 and TRBJ2-3, with TRBD2 matching over 13 bases. The CDR3 loop spans 14 amino acids. The junction had 0 bases not matched to a gene; V was cut back by 6 bases and J by 3 bases. Germline assignment: CDR1 MDHEN and CDR2 SYDVKM. DNA for the CDR3: TGTGCCAGCAGACTAGCGGGAGGGACAGATACGCAGTATTTT. Translation gives CASRLAGGTDTQYF. The variable domain in full, completed from reference TRBV28 and TRBJ2-3, reads DVKVTQSSRYLVKRTGEKVFLECVQDMDHENMFWYRQDPGLGLRLIYFSYDVKMKEKGDIPEGYSVSREKKERFSLILESASTNQTSMYLCASRLAGGTDTQYFGPGTRLTVL.

V gene TRBV28 combines with J gene TRBJ2-2; no reliable D call. CDR3 size: 14 residues. With 6 bases removed from V and 1 base from J, the gap between germline ends came to 9 bases. In germline, CDR1 is MDHEN, CDR2 SYDVKM. The CDR3 sequence: CASSRSRNTGELFF. The CDR3 bases are TGTGCCAGCAGCCGATCTAGGAACACCGGGGAGCTGTTTTTT. The full variable domain, rest sourced from reference TRBV28 and TRBJ2-2, is DVKVTQSSRYLVKRTGEKVFLECVQDMDHENMFWYRQDPGLGLRLIYFSYDVKMKEKGDIPEGYSVSREKKERFSLILESASTNQTSMYLCASSRSRNTGELFFGEGSRLTVL.

The rearrangement uses TRBV3-1 (or the pseudogene TRBV3-2) and TRBJ1-2; D possibly corresponds to TRBD1 (6 bases). This CDR3 contains 16 residues. V was shortened by 1 base and J by 5 bases, with 17 bases between the two germline ends. CDR1 is LGHDT, CDR2 YNNKEL, per germline (reference sequence). CDR3: CASSQGGTGTNYGYTF. In nucleotides, the CDR3 is TGTGCCAGCAGCCAAGGGGGAACAGGGACCAATTATGGCTACACCTTC.

The chain recombines TRBV7-9 with TRBJ1-1; the match to TRBD1 covers 8 bases. The CDR3 consists of 13 residues. V shed 3 bases, J shed 4 bases, and the junction held 1 base outside the gene matches. In germline, CDR1 is SEHNR, CDR2 FQNEAQ (reference sequence). The CDR3 sequence is CASSLGQATEAFF. Written as DNA, the CDR3 is TGTGCCAGCAGCTTGGGACAGGCCACTGAAGCTTTCTTT.

The chain recombines TRBV19 with TRBJ1-5, with 8 bases aligning to TRBD1. The germline V gene encodes CDR1 LNHDA and CDR2 SQIVND (reference sequence). CDR3 length: 14 amino acids. V dropped 4 bases and J dropped 1; count of bases not matched to a gene: 0. This CDR3 is CASSRTGSNQPQHF. CDR3 nucleotide sequence: TGTGCCAGTAGTAGGACAGGGAGCAATCAGCCCCAGCATTTT.

The rearrangement uses TRBV5-1 and TRBJ2-7; the D gene is possibly TRBD1 (6 bases). This CDR3 has 12 amino acids. The germline V and J ends were trimmed by 10 bases and 4 bases, with 15 bases remaining between them. Germline V gene lookup returns CDR1 SGHRS and CDR2 YFSETQ. The CDR3 sequence: CASRQDSYEQYF. CDR3 nucleotide sequence: TGCGCCTCAAGACAGGACTCTTACGAGCAGTACTTC.

This clone was detected once. The chain employs TRBV27 and TRBJ2-2, with D maybe TRBD1 (6 bases). The CDR3 consists of 16 residues. Trimming shortened V by 5 bases and J by 1 base, and 14 bases separated the two germline ends. Per the germline V gene, CDR1 is MNHEY and CDR2 is SMNVEV (reference sequence). Here the CDR3 reads CASSPVGTRNTGELFF. The CDR3 region has the DNA TGTGCCAGCAGTCCCGTCGGGACAAGGAACACCGGGGAGCTGTTTTTT.

This clone appeared once. The genes are TRBV7-2 and TRBJ1-4, with TRBD1 matching over 11 bases. This CDR3 region has 18 residues. Germline-derived CDR1 and CDR2 are SGHTA and FQGNSA. V gave up 5 bases and J gave up 3 bases; unmatched junction bases: 11. The CDR3 sequence is CASSVTGTGGAANEKLFF. CDR3 nucleotide sequence: TGTGCCAGCAGCGTAACTGGGACAGGGGGAGCGGCTAATGAAAAACTGTTTTTT.

The rearrangement uses TRBV28 and TRBJ1-5; the D gene is possibly TRBD1 (6 bases). V lost 6 bases and J lost 2, with 14 bases in between. Germline V lookup: CDR1 MDHEN, CDR2 SYDVKM. The CDR3 totals 15 residues. CDR3 amino acids: CASSPGGAGNQPQHF. The DNA of the CDR3 is TGTGCCAGCAGCCCGGGGGGGGCAGGCAATCAGCCCCAGCATTTT.

This chain joins TRBV6-2 or TRBV6-3 and TRBJ2-2; 10 bases are a match to TRBD2. V dropped 5 bases and J dropped 8; count of bases not matched to a gene: 5. The germline V gene has CDR1 MNHEY and CDR2 SVGEGT. The CDR3 length is 14 residues. CDR3 loop: CASSRLAGVGELFF. DNA of the CDR3: TGTGCCAGCAGTAGGCTAGCGGGAGTAGGGGAGCTGTTTTTT.

The chain joins TRBV27 to TRBJ1-1, with D maybe TRBD1 (6 bases). V lost 3 bases, J lost 4 bases, and 9 bases lay in between. Germline loops: CDR1 MNHEY, CDR2 SMNVEV (reference sequence). This CDR3 has 13 amino acids. CDR3 nucleotide sequence: TGTGCCAGCAGTTTCCGCAGGGGCACTGAAGCTTTCTTT. This translates into CASSFRRGTEAFF.

CDR3 residues: CASSLVSGRASYNEQFF. CDR3 nucleotide sequence: TGTGCCAGCAGCTTAGTATCCGGGAGGGCCTCCTACAATGAGCAGTTCTTC. The chain uses TRBV11-2 and TRBJ2-1, with TRBD2 matching over 8 bases. Germline V gene lookup returns CDR1 SGHAT and CDR2 FQNNGV. V shed 1 base, J shed 0 bases, and the junction held 5 bases outside the gene matches. The CDR3 is made up of 17 amino acids. Full variable domain (outside the CDR3, taken from reference TRBV11-2 and TRBJ2-1): EAGVAQSPRYKIIEKRQSVAFWCNPISGHATLYWYQQILGQGPKLLIQFQNNGVVDDSQLPKDRFSAERLKGVDSTLKIQPAKLEDSAVYLCASSLVSGRASYNEQFFGPGTRLTVL.

The J gene is TRBJ2-3, the V gene TRBV7-8, with 7 bases fitting TRBD2. V lost 5 bases and J lost 8; bases outside the gene matches: 10. Germline V gene lookup returns CDR1 SGHVS and CDR2 FQNEAQ. There are 14 residues in the CDR3. The CDR3 region has the DNA TGTGCCAGCAGCCCGAGCGGGGTCGTTGTTACGCAGTATTTT. Protein sequence: CASSPSGVVVTQYF.